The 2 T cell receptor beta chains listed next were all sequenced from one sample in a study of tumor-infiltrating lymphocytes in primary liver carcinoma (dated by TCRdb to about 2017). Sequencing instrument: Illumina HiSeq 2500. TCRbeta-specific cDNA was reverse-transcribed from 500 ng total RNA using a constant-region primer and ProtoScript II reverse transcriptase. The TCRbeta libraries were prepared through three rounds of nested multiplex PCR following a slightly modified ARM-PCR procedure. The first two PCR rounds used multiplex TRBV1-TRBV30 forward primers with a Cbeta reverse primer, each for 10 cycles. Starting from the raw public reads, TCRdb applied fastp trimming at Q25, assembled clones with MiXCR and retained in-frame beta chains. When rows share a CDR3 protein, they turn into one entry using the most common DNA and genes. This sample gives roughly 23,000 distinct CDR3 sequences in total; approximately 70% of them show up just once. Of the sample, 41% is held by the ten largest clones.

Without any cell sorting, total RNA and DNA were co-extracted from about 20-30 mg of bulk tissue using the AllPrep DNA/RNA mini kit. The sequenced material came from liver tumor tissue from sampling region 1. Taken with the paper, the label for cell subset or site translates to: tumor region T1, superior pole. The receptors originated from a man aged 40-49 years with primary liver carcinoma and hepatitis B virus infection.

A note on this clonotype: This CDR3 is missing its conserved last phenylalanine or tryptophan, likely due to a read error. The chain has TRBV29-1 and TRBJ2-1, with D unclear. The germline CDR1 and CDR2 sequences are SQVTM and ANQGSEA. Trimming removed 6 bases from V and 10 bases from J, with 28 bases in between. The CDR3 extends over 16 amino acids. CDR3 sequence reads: CSVATPRPWSRQEQFL. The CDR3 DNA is TGCAGCGTCGCCACGCCTCGACCCTGGTCCCGTCAAGAGCAGTTCCTC.

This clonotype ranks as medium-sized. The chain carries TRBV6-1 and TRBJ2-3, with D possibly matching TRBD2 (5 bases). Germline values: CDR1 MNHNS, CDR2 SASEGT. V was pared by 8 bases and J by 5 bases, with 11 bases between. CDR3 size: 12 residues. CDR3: CASSIGVDTQYF. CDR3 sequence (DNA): TGTGCCAGCTCAATCGGGGTAGATACGCAGTATTTT.